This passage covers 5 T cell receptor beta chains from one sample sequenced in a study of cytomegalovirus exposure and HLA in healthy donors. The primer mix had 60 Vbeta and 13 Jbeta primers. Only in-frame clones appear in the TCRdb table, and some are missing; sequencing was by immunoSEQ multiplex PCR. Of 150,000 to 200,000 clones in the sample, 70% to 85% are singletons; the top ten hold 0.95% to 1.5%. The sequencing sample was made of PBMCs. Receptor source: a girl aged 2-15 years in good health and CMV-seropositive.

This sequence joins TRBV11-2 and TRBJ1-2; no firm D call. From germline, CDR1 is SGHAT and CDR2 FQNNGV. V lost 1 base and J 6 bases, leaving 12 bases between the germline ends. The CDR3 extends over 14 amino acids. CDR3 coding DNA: TGTGCCAGCAGCTTAGCGGGAGCATCGGATGGCTACACCTTC. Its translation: CASSLAGASDGYTF.

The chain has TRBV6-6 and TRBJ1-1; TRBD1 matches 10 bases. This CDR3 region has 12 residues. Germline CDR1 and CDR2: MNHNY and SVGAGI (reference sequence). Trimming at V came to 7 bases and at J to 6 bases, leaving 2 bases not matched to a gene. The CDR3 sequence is CASNGQGAEAFF. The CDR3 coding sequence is TGTGCCAGCAATGGACAGGGGGCTGAAGCTTTCTTT.

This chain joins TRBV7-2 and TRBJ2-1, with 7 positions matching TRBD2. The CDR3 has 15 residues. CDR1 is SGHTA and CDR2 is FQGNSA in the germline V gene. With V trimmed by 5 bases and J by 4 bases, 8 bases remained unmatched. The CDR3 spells CASSVGLAVYNEQFF. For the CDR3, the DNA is TGTGCCAGCAGCGTAGGGCTAGCGGTGTACAATGAGCAGTTCTTC.

The DNA for the CDR3 is TGTGCCAGTATTGGGGGGGCGACCCGAATCACTGAAGCTTTCTTT. Protein product: CASIGGATRITEAFF. The chain recombines TRBV19 with TRBJ1-1; TRBD1 is a possible D gene (6 bases). V was cut by 7 bases and J by 4 bases, with 19 bases left in between. Germline V lookup: CDR1 LNHDA, CDR2 SQIVND (reference sequence). The CDR3 totals 15 residues.

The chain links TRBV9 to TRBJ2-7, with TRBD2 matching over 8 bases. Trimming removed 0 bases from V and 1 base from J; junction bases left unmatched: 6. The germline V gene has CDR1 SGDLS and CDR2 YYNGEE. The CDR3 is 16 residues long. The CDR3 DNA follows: TGTGCCAGCAGCGTAGCGGCGGGGGGTCTATCCTACGAGCAGTACTTC. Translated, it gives CASSVAAGGLSYEQYF.